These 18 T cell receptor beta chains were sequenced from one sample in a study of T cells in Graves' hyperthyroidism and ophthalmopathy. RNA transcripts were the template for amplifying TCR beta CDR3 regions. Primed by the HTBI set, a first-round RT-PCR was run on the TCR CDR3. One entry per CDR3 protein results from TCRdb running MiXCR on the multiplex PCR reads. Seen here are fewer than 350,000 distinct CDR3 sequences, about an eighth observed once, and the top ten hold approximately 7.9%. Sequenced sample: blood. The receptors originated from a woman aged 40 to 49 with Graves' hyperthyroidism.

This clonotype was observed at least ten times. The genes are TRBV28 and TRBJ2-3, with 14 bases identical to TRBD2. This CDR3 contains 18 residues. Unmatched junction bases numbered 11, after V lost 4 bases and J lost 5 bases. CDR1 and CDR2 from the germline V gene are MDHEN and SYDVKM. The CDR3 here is CASSSGTSGSSWVDTQYF. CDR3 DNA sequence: TGTGCCAGCAGTTCCGGGACTAGCGGGAGTTCTTGGGTAGATACGCAGTATTTT.

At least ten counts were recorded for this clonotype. CDR3 DNA: TGTGCCAGTAGTATCCGGGCTCAAGAACTGTTTTTT. The encoded protein is CASSIRAQELFF. This rearrangement joins TRBV19 to TRBJ1-4; D not resolved. This CDR3 spans 12 amino acids. CDR1 is LNHDA and CDR2 is SQIVND in the germline V gene (reference sequence). V gave up 3 bases and J gave up 12 bases, with 11 bases separating them.

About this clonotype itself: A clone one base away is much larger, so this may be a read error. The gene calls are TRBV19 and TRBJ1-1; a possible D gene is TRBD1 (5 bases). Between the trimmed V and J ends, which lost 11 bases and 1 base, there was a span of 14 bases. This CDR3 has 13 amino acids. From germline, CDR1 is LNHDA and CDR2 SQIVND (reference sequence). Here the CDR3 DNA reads TGTGCCTGTCGGGTGGGGCGGAACACTGAAGCTTTCTTT. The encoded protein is CACRVGRNTEAFF.

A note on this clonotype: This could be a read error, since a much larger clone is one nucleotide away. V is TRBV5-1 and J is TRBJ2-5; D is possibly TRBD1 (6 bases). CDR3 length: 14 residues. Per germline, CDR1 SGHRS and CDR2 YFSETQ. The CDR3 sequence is CTSSLALDRETQYF. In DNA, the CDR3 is TGCACCAGCAGCTTGGCCCTTGACAGGGAGACCCAGTACTTC.

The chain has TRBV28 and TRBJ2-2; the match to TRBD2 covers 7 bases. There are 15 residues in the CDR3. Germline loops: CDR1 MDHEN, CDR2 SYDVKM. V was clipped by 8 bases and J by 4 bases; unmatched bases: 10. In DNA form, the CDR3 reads TGTGCCAGCGGTCTGCTAGCGGAGTTCACCGGGGAGCTGTTTTTT. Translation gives CASGLLAEFTGELFF. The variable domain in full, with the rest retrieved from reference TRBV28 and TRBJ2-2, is DVKVTQSSRYLVKRTGEKVFLECVQDMDHENMFWYRQDPGLGLRLIYFSYDVKMKEKGDIPEGYSVSREKKERFSLILESASTNQTSMYLCASGLLAEFTGELFFGEGSRLTVL.

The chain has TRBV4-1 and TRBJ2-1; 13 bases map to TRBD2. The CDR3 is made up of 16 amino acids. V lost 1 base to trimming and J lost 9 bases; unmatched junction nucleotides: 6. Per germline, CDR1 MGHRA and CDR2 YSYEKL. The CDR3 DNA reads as TGCGCCAGCAGCCAAGTCGGACTAGCGGGAGAGGTTGAGCAGTTCTTC. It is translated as CASSQVGLAGEVEQFF.

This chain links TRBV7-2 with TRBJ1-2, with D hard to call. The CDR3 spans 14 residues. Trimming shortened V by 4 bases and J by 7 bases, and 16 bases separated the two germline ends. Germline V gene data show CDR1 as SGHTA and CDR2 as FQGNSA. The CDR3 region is CASSSGFRGFGYTF. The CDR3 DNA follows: TGTGCCAGCAGCTCCGGGTTCCGGGGTTTTGGCTACACCTTC.

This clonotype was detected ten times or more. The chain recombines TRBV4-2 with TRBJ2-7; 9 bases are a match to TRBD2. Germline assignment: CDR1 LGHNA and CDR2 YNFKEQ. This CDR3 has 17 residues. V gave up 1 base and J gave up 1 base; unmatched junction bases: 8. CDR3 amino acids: CASSQGLAVRASYEQYF. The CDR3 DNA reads TGTGCCAGCAGCCAAGGACTAGCGGTGAGAGCTTCCTACGAGCAGTACTTC.

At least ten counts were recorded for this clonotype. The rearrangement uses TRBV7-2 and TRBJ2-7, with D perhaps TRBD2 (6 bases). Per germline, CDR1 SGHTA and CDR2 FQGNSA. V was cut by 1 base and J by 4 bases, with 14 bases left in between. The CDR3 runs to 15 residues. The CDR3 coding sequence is TGTGCCAGCAGCTTAGTGGCCGGGAGCGGGTACGAGCAGTACTTC. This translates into CASSLVAGSGYEQYF.

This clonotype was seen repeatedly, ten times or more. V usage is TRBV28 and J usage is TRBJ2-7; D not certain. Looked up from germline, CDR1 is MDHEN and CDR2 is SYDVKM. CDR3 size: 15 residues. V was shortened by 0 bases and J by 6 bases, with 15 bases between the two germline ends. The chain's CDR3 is CASSLWDGWSREQYF. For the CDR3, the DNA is TGTGCCAGCAGTTTATGGGACGGTTGGAGTCGCGAGCAGTACTTC.

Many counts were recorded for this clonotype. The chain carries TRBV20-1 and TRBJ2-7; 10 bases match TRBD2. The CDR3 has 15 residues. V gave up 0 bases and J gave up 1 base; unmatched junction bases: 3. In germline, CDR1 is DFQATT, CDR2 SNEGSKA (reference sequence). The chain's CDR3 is CSARDSSGSSYEQYF. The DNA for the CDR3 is TGCAGTGCTAGAGATTCTAGCGGGAGTTCCTACGAGCAGTACTTC.

Here the CDR3 reads CASRPTSGITDTQYF. DNA for the CDR3: TGTGCCAGCAGGCCTACTAGCGGGATTACAGATACGCAGTATTTT. The V gene is TRBV2, the J gene TRBJ2-3; 10 nucleotides match TRBD2. From germline, CDR1 is SNHLY and CDR2 FYNNEI. The CDR3 extends over 15 amino acids. The V and J ends lost 6 bases and 3 bases, in that order; junction bases with no gene match: 6.

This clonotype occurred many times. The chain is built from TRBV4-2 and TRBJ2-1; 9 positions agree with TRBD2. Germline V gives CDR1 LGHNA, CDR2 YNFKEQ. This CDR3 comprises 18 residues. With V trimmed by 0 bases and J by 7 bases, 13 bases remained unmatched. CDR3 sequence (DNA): TGTGCCAGCAGCCAAGATCTCGCGGCTAGCGGGATAGCTAATGAGCAGTTCTTC. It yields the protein CASSQDLAASGIANEQFF.

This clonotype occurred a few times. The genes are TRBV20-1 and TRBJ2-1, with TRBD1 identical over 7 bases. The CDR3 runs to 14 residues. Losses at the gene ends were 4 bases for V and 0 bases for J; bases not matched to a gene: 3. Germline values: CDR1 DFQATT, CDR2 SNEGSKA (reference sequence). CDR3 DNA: TGCAGTGCTATCAGGGGGAGCTCCTACAATGAGCAGTTCTTC. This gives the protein CSAIRGSSYNEQFF.

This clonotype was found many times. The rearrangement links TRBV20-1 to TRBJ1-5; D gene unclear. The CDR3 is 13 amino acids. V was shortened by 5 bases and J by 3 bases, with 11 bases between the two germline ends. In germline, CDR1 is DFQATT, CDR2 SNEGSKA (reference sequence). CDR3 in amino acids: CSASLSFNQPQHF. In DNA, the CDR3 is TGCAGTGCTTCACTAAGCTTCAATCAGCCCCAGCATTTT.

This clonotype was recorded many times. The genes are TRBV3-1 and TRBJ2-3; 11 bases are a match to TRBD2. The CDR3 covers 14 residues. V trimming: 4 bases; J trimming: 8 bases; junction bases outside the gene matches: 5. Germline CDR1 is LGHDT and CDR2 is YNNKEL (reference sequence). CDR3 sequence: CASSPSGTSGTQYF. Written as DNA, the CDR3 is TGTGCCAGCAGCCCCTCCGGGACTAGCGGTACGCAGTATTTT.

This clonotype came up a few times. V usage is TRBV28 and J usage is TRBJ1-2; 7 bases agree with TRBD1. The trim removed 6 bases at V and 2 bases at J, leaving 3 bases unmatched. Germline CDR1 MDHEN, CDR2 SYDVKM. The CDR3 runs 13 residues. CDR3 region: CASREQGNYGYTF. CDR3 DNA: TGTGCCAGCAGAGAACAGGGGAACTATGGCTACACCTTC.

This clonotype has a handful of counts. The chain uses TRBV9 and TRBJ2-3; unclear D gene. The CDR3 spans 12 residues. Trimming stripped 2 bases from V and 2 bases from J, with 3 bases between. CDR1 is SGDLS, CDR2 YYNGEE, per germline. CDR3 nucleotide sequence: TGTGCCAGCAGCGTCACCACAGATACGCAGTATTTT. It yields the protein CASSVTTDTQYF.